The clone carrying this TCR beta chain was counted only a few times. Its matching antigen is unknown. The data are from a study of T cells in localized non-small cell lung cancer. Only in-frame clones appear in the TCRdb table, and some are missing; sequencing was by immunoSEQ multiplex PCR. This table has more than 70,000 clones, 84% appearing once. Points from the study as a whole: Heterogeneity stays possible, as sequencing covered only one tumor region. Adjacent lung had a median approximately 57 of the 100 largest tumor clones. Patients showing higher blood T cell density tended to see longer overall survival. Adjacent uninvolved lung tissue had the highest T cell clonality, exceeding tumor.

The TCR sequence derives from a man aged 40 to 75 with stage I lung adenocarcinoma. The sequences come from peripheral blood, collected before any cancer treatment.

CDR3 residues: CASSLEAGGYTF. In nucleotides, the CDR3 is TGTGCCAGCAGCTTAGAAGCCGGGGGCTACACCTTC. The rearrangement links TRBV7-9 to TRBJ1-2; the D is unclear. This CDR3 is built from 12 residues. In germline, CDR1 is SEHNR, CDR2 FQNEAQ (reference sequence). The V and J ends lost 1 base and 8 bases respectively, with 8 bases between them.